The entry below describes one T cell receptor beta chain. Its antigen is still unknown. Researchers ran the PCR with 60 Vbeta and 13 Jbeta primers. Assay: immunoSEQ multiplex PCR; the TCRdb copy retains only in-frame clones and omits some. In the table there are 150,000 to 200,000 clones, around three quarters of which are singletons. The data were obtained in a study of cytomegalovirus exposure and HLA in healthy donors. Findings and caveats of the study: There were several of the most significant clusters that appeared linked to common viral pathogens in a later analysis.

The clonotype was recovered from a woman in her forties in good health and CMV-seronegative. Material for sequencing was PBMCs.

The CDR3 loop is CASSSGQGGGEKLFF. DNA for the CDR3: TGCGCCAGCAGCTCGGGACAGGGGGGCGGTGAAAAACTGTTTTTT. This rearrangement joins TRBV5-1 to TRBJ1-4; 11 bases line up with TRBD1. V lost 3 bases and J lost 7; bases outside the gene matches: 5. Per germline, CDR1 SGHRS and CDR2 YFSETQ. The CDR3 extends over 15 amino acids.